These 25 T cell receptor beta chains originate from one sample sequenced in a study of blood T cell repertoires in COVID-19. The protocol was immunoSEQ multiplex PCR, while the TCRdb copy is restricted to in-frame clones and leaves out a portion. There are about half a million clones in the sample; 70% to 90% occur only once, and approximately 8% lies in the top ten. Sequenced: PBMCs or T cells enriched from blood (not recorded which). Receptors originate from a woman in her fifties or sixties who had recovered from COVID-19.

The V and J genes are TRBV2 and TRBJ1-4; D remains unclear. V was trimmed by 4 bases and J by 6 bases, leaving 3 bases between them. CDR1 is SNHLY, CDR2 FYNNEI, per germline. The CDR3 extends over 11 amino acids. DNA for the CDR3: TGTGCCAGCAGTGTATATGAAAAACTGTTTTTT. As protein: CASSVYEKLFF. The whole variable domain, remainder taken from reference TRBV2 and TRBJ1-4, is EPEVTQTPSHQVTQMGQEVILRCVPISNHLYFYWYRQILGQKVEFLVSFYNNEISEKSEIFDDQFSVERPDGSNFTLKIRSTKLEDSAMYFCASSVYEKLFFGSGTQLSVL.

V is TRBV2 and J is TRBJ1-6, with TRBD1 matching over 9 bases. There are 14 residues in the CDR3. The V segment lost 5 bases and the J segment 8 bases; nucleotides outside the gene matches: 4. Germline V gene sequence: CDR1 SNHLY, CDR2 FYNNEI. CDR3 region: CASSNRGPYSPLHF. The CDR3 DNA follows: TGTGCCAGCAGTAACAGGGGGCCCTATTCACCCCTCCACTTT.

The rearrangement uses TRBV5-8 and TRBJ1-5; D unresolved. The CDR3 extends over 15 amino acids. The V end was cut by 0 bases, the J end by 0 bases, with 7 bases between. The germline V gene encodes CDR1 SGHTS and CDR2 YDEGEE. The CDR3, as DNA: TGTGCCAGCAGCTTGGATTACATTAGCAATCAGCCCCAGCATTTT. Encoded protein: CASSLDYISNQPQHF.

The chain couples TRBV4-1 to TRBJ2-7; 7 bases align to TRBD2. Trimming cost V 2 bases and J 4 bases; bases outside gene matches: 14. CDR1 and CDR2 from the germline V gene are MGHRA and YSYEKL. The CDR3 sequence is 17 residues long. CDR3: CASSQTPAGSGVYEQYF. The CDR3 region has the DNA TGCGCCAGCAGCCAAACCCCCGCAGGGAGCGGGGTGTACGAGCAGTACTTC.

The chain employs TRBV9 and TRBJ2-2; D perhaps matches TRBD1 (6 bases). V was pared by 0 bases and J by 5 bases, with 17 bases between. Germline loops: CDR1 SGDLS, CDR2 YYNGEE. CDR3 length equals 17 residues. The CDR3: CASSVATTGRGTGELFF. As DNA, the CDR3 is TGTGCCAGCAGCGTAGCTACGACTGGCAGGGGTACCGGGGAGCTGTTTTTT.

The chain links TRBV5-1 to TRBJ1-2, with D possibly TRBD1 on 5 matching bases. Trimming stripped 0 bases from V and 3 bases from J, with 12 bases between. CDR1 SGHRS and CDR2 YFSETQ come from the germline V gene. The length of the CDR3 is 15 residues. In nucleotides, the CDR3 is TGCGCCAGCAGCTTGGTTGGGGGGATCGACTATGGCTACACCTTC. This sequence encodes CASSLVGGIDYGYTF.

V and J are TRBV19 and TRBJ1-3, with unresolved D. Germline-derived CDR1 and CDR2 are LNHDA and SQIVND (reference sequence). With 5 bases removed from V and 4 bases from J, the gap between germline ends came to 12 bases. This CDR3 contains 14 residues. The DNA for the CDR3 is TGTGCCAGTAGTCCCGGGGTCGACGGAAACACCATATATTTT. Its protein product is CASSPGVDGNTIYF.

The gene calls are TRBV29-1 and TRBJ1-5; tentatively, D is TRBD1 (5 bases). The CDR3 contains 13 residues. Per the germline V gene, CDR1 is SQVTM and CDR2 is ANQGSEA. V shed 4 bases and J shed 0 bases, with 7 bases lying between them. CDR3 loop: CSVATDSNQPQHF. As DNA, the CDR3 is TGCAGCGTTGCGACAGATAGCAATCAGCCCCAGCATTTT.

The chain is built from TRBV5-4 and TRBJ1-2, with 8 nucleotides matching TRBD1. Germline trimming cut 0 bases from V and 4 bases from J; bases unmatched to any gene: 8. CDR1 is SGHNT, CDR2 YYREEE, per germline (reference sequence). The CDR3 contains 16 residues. CDR3 amino acids: CASSLGGTGKVYGYTF. As DNA, the CDR3 is TGTGCCAGCAGCTTGGGCGGGACAGGTAAAGTCTATGGCTACACCTTC.

V is TRBV3-1 (or the pseudogene TRBV3-2) and J is TRBJ1-5, with a possible D match to TRBD1 (5 bases). The germline V gene encodes CDR1 LGHDT and CDR2 YNNKEL (reference sequence). V was shortened by 1 base and J by 1 base, with 5 bases between the two germline ends. The CDR3 runs 14 residues. In DNA form, the CDR3 reads TGTGCCAGCAGCCAAGCAGGGAGCAATCAGCCCCAGCATTTT. Amino acid sequence: CASSQAGSNQPQHF.

The V and J genes are TRBV12-3 or TRBV12-4 and TRBJ1-2, with a possible D match to TRBD1 (5 bases). The length of the CDR3 is 13 residues. The V and J ends lost 5 bases and 1 base respectively, with 8 bases between them. CDR3 in amino acids: CASSRGINYGYTF. CDR3 nucleotide sequence: TGTGCCAGCAGTCGGGGGATTAACTATGGCTACACCTTC.

This clone was recorded only once. The chain joins TRBV3-1 (or the pseudogene TRBV3-2) to TRBJ2-6; D remains ambiguous. Looked up from germline, CDR1 is LGHDT and CDR2 is YNNKEL (reference sequence). This CDR3 is 14 amino acids long. Between the trimmed V and J ends, which lost 4 bases and 2 bases, there was a span of 6 bases. The CDR3 region is CASSRPAGANVLTF. CDR3 DNA sequence: TGTGCCAGCAGCCGCCCGGCTGGGGCCAACGTCCTGACTTTC.

J is TRBJ1-5 and V is TRBV3-1 (or the pseudogene TRBV3-2); 7 bases are shared with TRBD1. The CDR3 is 16 amino acids. V dropped 6 bases and J dropped 0; count of bases not matched to a gene: 8. Germline loops: CDR1 LGHDT, CDR2 YNNKEL (reference sequence). The CDR3 bases are TGTGCCAGCAGTCTCGGACAGGCCTTTAGCAATCAGCCCCAGCATTTT. This gives the protein CASSLGQAFSNQPQHF.

This chain joins TRBV5-1 and TRBJ1-2, with a weak D call TRBD1 (6 bases). In germline, CDR1 is SGHRS, CDR2 YFSETQ. This CDR3 region has 13 residues. The V gene lost 1 base and the J gene lost 4 bases, with 8 bases spanning the gap. The CDR3 is CASSLTGTYGYTF. CDR3 nucleotide sequence: TGCGCCAGCAGCTTGACAGGGACCTATGGCTACACCTTC.

This chain connects TRBV25-1 to TRBJ1-2; maybe TRBD1 (6 bases). The CDR3 covers 15 residues. Trimming shortened V by 4 bases and J by 4 bases, and 16 bases separated the two germline ends. The germline V gene has CDR1 MGHDK and CDR2 SYGVNS. CDR3 DNA: TGTGCCAGCAGTGCAACCGGAGCAGGGGTCTATGGCTACACCTTC. This gives the protein CASSATGAGVYGYTF.

The CDR3 sequence is CASSSPGQGIRGYTF. The CDR3 DNA reads as TGTGCCAGCAGCTCCCCCGGACAGGGTATACGTGGCTACACCTTC. The genes are TRBV7-9 and TRBJ1-2, with 8 bases matching TRBD1. Germline V gene lookup returns CDR1 SEHNR and CDR2 FQNEAQ (reference sequence). The CDR3 length is 15 residues. V dropped 4 bases and J dropped 7; count of bases not matched to a gene: 11.

This chain links TRBV7-2 with TRBJ1-3; TRBD1 matches at 10 bases. This CDR3 region has 18 residues. V lost 10 bases, J lost 0 bases, and 15 bases stayed unmatched. CDR1 is SGHTA and CDR2 is FQGNSA in the germline V gene. CDR3 amino acids: CATDARTGGEYSGNTIYF. CDR3 nucleotides: TGTGCCACCGACGCAAGGACAGGGGGAGAGTACTCTGGAAACACCATATATTTT.

The rearrangement joins TRBV6-5 to TRBJ1-3; D is undetermined. CDR3 length: 14 residues. Germline CDR1 MNHEY, CDR2 SVGAGI. Between the trimmed V and J ends, which lost 6 bases and 0 bases, there was a span of 9 bases. This CDR3 reads CASRRDFSGNTIYF. CDR3 DNA sequence: TGTGCCAGCAGGAGGGATTTCTCTGGAAACACCATATATTTT.

V usage is TRBV18 and J usage is TRBJ1-2; 8 bases are shared with TRBD1. The CDR3 spans 15 residues. V lost 3 bases and J lost 8; bases outside the gene matches: 11. CDR1 and CDR2 from the germline V gene are KGHSH and LQKENI. CDR3 region: CASSPSDRDWFGYTF. The CDR3 DNA sequence: TGTGCCAGCTCACCCTCGGACAGGGACTGGTTCGGCTACACCTTC.

The chain employs TRBV4-1 and TRBJ2-7, with TRBD2 identical over 9 bases. The CDR3 runs to 15 residues. CDR1 is MGHRA, CDR2 YSYEKL, per germline. The V and J ends lost 8 bases and 1 base, in that order; junction bases with no gene match: 9. CDR3: CASGRAGGNSYEQYF. The CDR3, as DNA: TGCGCCAGCGGCAGAGCGGGGGGCAATTCCTACGAGCAGTACTTC.

The rearrangement links TRBV27 to TRBJ1-1; 7 bases map to TRBD1. Trimming removed 9 bases from V and 1 base from J; junction bases left unmatched: 5. This CDR3 has 13 amino acids. Germline CDR1 reads MNHEY; CDR2 reads SMNVEV (reference sequence). The CDR3 spells CASLGQKNTEAFF. In nucleotides, the CDR3 is TGTGCCAGTTTGGGACAGAAGAACACTGAAGCTTTCTTT.

The chain has TRBV3-1 (or the pseudogene TRBV3-2) and TRBJ2-5; 12 bases are shared with TRBD2. After removal of 1 base from V and 6 bases from J, the junction contained 18 bases not matched to a gene. CDR1 LGHDT and CDR2 YNNKEL come from the germline V gene (reference sequence). The CDR3 runs to 20 residues. The CDR3 is CASSQASSGGGSSLVKTQYF. The CDR3 DNA sequence: TGTGCCAGCAGCCAAGCATCTAGCGGGGGGGGGTCTTCCTTGGTTAAGACCCAGTACTTC.

The rearrangement uses TRBV3-1 (or the pseudogene TRBV3-2) and TRBJ2-4; no firm D call. The CDR3 totals 11 residues. Trimming cost V 3 bases and J 8 bases, with 5 bases left between them. Germline CDR1 and CDR2: LGHDT and YNNKEL (reference sequence). The CDR3 DNA is TGTGCCAGCAGCCAGTCCGACATTCAGTACTTC. Protein product: CASSQSDIQYF.

V is TRBV2 and J is TRBJ1-5, with 8 bases fitting TRBD1. V shed 7 bases, J shed 0 bases, and the junction held 11 bases outside the gene matches. Germline V gene data show CDR1 as SNHLY and CDR2 as FYNNEI. The CDR3 is 17 residues long. The CDR3 nucleotides are TGTGCCAGCACTCCTGGGACAGGAGTTTATAGCAATCAGCCCCAGCATTTT. This translates into CASTPGTGVYSNQPQHF.

The chain has TRBV27 and TRBJ1-1, with 9 bases identical to TRBD1. The CDR3 runs to 15 residues. V lost 5 bases to trimming and J lost 2 bases; unmatched junction nucleotides: 6. Looked up from germline, CDR1 is MNHEY and CDR2 is SMNVEV (reference sequence). The CDR3 is CASSTPGQGNTEAFF. The CDR3 DNA reads TGTGCCAGCAGTACACCGGGACAGGGTAACACTGAAGCTTTCTTT.